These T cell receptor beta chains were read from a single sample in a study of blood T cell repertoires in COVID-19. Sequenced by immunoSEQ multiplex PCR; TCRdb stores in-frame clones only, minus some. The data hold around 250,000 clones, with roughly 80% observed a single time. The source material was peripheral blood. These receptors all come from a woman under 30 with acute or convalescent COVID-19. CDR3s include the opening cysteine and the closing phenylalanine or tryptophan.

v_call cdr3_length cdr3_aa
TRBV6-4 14 CASSNGGTGDGYTF
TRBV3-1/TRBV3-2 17 CASSQEVRADFSYEQYF
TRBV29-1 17 CSVSRGSRYNSYNEQFF
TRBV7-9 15 CASSLTGVGGEKLFF
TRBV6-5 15 CASSFVMGAQETQYF
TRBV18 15 CASSRGTEGTDTQYF
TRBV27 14 CASSSQGSTDTQYF
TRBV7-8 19 CASSLGGTGFGLGGSEQFF
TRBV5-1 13 CASSPGQGQPQHF
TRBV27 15 CASSKLQGGNSPLHF
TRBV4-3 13 CASSQQRTEEAFF
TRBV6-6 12 CASSRPEETQYF
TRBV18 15 CASSPTGMGNSPLHF
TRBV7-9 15 CASRATGHNTGELFF
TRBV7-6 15 CASSNDRANTGELFF
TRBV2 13 CASSVGRGQPQHF
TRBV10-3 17 CAIRSGTGLSGANVLTF
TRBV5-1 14 CASSLAGGPGELFF
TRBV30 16 CAWSLQGISGNQPQHF
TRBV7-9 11 CASSSAETQYF
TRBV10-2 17 CASSERGTASYNSPLHF
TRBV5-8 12 CASSPVSETQYF
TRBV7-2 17 CASSLEPLSGRGYEQYF
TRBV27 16 CASSLIVPAGDYEQYF
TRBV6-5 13 CASSYSRLDTQYF
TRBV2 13 CASSTSPSNEQYF
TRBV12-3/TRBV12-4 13 CASSSTQGTEAFF
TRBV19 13 CASSRGLGEKLFF
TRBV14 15 CASSQGQSPLNEQFF
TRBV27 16 CASSLNVNAGAGELFF
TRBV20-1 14 CSASPLRITYEQYF
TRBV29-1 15 CSVVVAGDSNQPQHF
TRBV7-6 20 CASSLVSMYYTSESYNEQFF
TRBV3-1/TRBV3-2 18 CASSQEFWSGGTDSPLHF
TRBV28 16 CASSAWGQREENIQYF
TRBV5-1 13 CASSLVGQSLAFF
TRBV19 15 CASSIDSFPGQPQHF
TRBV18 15 CASSPRVQSSYEQYF
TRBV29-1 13 CSVGAAMNTEAFF
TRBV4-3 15 CASSQVTVNNSPLHF
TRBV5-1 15 CASSLLGTGVTEAFF
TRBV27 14 CASSAGQARWGYTF
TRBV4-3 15 CASSTTGTVNEKLFF
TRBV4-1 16 CASSQPPGQGSYEQYF
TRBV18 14 CASSPRTGGYGYTF
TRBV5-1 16 CASSSELAGVRNEQFF
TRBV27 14 CASSLRQGTGELFF